This is a list of T cell receptor beta chains from one sample in a study of blood T cell repertoires in COVID-19. Using immunoSEQ multiplex PCR, the repertoire was profiled, and TCRdb retains in-frame clones only, with some absent. The profile shows 70,000 to 95,000 clones, roughly 80% of them singletons. The sequenced sample consisted of peripheral blood. Receptors were obtained from a woman in her seventies with active or convalescent COVID-19. Each CDR3 is given with its conserved first and last residue. Each record gives: D gene, clone size, J gene, V gene, CDR3 DNA, CDR3 protein. The D gene is left open where the match is weak. Some rows have no size entry. The others give once, few or many, or a class for an expanded clone.

TRBD1 - TRBJ1-1 TRBV7-2 TGTGCCAGCAGCCGGACAGGGACAGGCACTGAAGCTTTCTTT CASSRTGTGTEAFF
- - TRBJ2-7 TRBV18 TGTGCCAGCTCACAAACAGGGAACGAGCAGTACTTC CASSQTGNEQYF
TRBD1 - TRBJ2-1 TRBV4-3 TGCGCCAGCAGCCAAGAGGGGGACAGGCAGTTCTTC CASSQEGDRQFF
TRBD1 - TRBJ2-1 TRBV15 TGTGCCACCAGCAGTCTTCAGGACAGGGGGAACAATGAGCAGTTCTTC CATSSLQDRGNNEQFF
- - TRBJ2-1 TRBV21-1 TGTGCCAGCAGCAAAGGCCCGAGCGGACTCCATAGCTCCTACAATGAGCAGTTCTTC CASSKGPSGLHSSYNEQFF
- once TRBJ2-2 TRBV5-4 TGTGCCAGCAGCTTGAGTGGCAGGGTCGACACCGGGGAGCTGTTTTTT CASSLSGRVDTGELFF
TRBD1 - TRBJ1-2 TRBV11-2 TGTGCCAGCCGCCTCTTTGCAGGGGGCTATGGCTACACCTTC CASRLFAGGYGYTF
TRBD1 few TRBJ1-1 TRBV5-1 TGCGCCAGCAGCTCAGGACAGGGCGGCACTGAAGCTTTCTTT CASSSGQGGTEAFF
- - TRBJ2-1 TRBV24-1 TGTGCCACCAGTGATTACAGGGCAGGCTCCTACAATGAGCAGTTCTTC CATSDYRAGSYNEQFF
TRBD1 - TRBJ1-3 TRBV5-6 TGTGCCAGCAGGGAGACAGGGGGCGAGAGAAACACCATATATTTT CASRETGGERNTIYF
TRBD1 - TRBJ1-1 TRBV19 TGTGCCATCAGACAGGGCGCTCGTGAAGCTTTCTTT CAIRQGAREAFF
- - TRBJ2-2 TRBV5-1 TGCGCCAGCGGCAGAACAGGGATCGCCGGGGAGCTGTTTTTT CASGRTGIAGELFF
- - TRBJ1-6 TRBV28 TGTGCCAGCAAGCCAAGCAAGGTAGCTAATAATTCACCCCTCCACTTT CASKPSKVANNSPLHF
- - TRBJ1-5 TRBV19 TGTGCCAGTAGGCAGGGTGGACAGCCCCAGCATTTT CASRQGGQPQHF
- - TRBJ2-5 TRBV25-1 TGTGCCAGTGAGGGGGACTACCAGCAAGAGACCCAGTACTTC CASEGDYQQETQYF
- - TRBJ2-1 TRBV25-1 TGTGCCAGCAGTGAATCCCCGGGGGGCTCGAGTAATGAGCAGTTCTTC CASSESPGGSSNEQFF
TRBD1 - TRBJ2-2 TRBV7-9 TGTGCCAGCAACCCAGGGGGTAGAGGCACCGGGGAGCTGTTTTTT CASNPGGRGTGELFF
TRBD1 - TRBJ1-5 TRBV5-1 TGCGCCAGCAGCTTGGGATTGGGACAGGGAAATCAGCCCCAGCATTTT CASSLGLGQGNQPQHF
TRBD2 - TRBJ2-1 TRBV29-1 TGCAGCGTTGCGAGCGGGGGATACAATGAGCAGTTCTTC CSVASGGYNEQFF
- - TRBJ1-3 TRBV18 TGTGCCAGCTCCCTCGTTGAGAAGGTTGAGGAGGGGTCTGGAAACACCATATATTTT CASSLVEKVEEGSGNTIYF
- few TRBJ1-6 TRBV5-8 TGTGCCAGCAGCTATCTCAGGCCGAGCTCCTATAATTCACCCCTCCACTTT CASSYLRPSSYNSPLHF